This TCR beta chain appears in the sequencing data of a study of Graves' ophthalmopathy and Graves' hyperthyroidism. Study results and caveats: Thyroid clonotypes that were expanded above 0.001 frequency mostly also appeared in blood.

This clonotype has at least ten counts. The antigen is unknown. With a duration under 3 months, ophthalmopathy in the donors showed moderate-to-severe activity, CAS ≥3 and NOSPECS ≥4. Clinical symptoms, serum thyroxine, TRAb, thyroid ultrasound and orbital computed tomography determined diagnosis. The length of the CDR3 is 14 residues. CDR1 is LNHNV and CDR2 is YYDKDF in the germline V gene (reference sequence). The V gene lost 3 bases and the J gene lost 2 bases, with 10 bases spanning the gap. The authors amplified TCR beta CDR3 regions from RNA transcripts. First-round RT-PCR employed HTBI primers, with a second-round multiplex PCR after it. In TCRdb, the multiplex PCR reads were re-called with MiXCR into one record per CDR3 protein. The sample records roughly 160,000 distinct CDR3 sequences, 35% to 45% being singletons.

This receptor was taken from a young man with Graves' ophthalmopathy. The V gene is TRBV15, the J gene TRBJ2-5; D is unresolved. Sequencing used peripheral blood. This CDR3 reads CATSSSVGQETQYF. Written as DNA, the CDR3 is TGTGCCACCAGCAGTTCGGTGGGTCAAGAGACCCAGTACTTC.